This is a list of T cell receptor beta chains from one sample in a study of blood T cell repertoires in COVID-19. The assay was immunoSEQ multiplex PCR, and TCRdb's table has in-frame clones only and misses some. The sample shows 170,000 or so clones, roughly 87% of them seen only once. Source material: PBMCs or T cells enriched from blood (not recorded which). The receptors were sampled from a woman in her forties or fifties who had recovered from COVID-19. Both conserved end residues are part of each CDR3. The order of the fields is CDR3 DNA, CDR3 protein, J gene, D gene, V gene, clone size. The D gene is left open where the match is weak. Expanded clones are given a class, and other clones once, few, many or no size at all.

CDR3 DNA: TGTGCCAGCAGTCCCAGAGGAACTGAAGCTTTCTTT
CDR3 protein: CASSPRGTEAFF
J gene: TRBJ1-1
D gene: .
V gene: TRBV28
clone size: .

CDR3 DNA: TGTGCCTGGAGGGACGGGACACGAAGCAATCAGCCCCAGCATTTT
CDR3 protein: CAWRDGTRSNQPQHF
J gene: TRBJ1-5
D gene: .
V gene: TRBV30
clone size: .

CDR3 DNA: TGTGCCAGCTCACCTGGACAGGGCGTTGAAAAACTGTTTTTT
CDR3 protein: CASSPGQGVEKLFF
J gene: TRBJ1-4
D gene: TRBD1
V gene: TRBV18
clone size: .

CDR3 DNA: TGCAGTGCTAGTAAGGGGGCAGGAAACACTGAAGCTTTCTTT
CDR3 protein: CSASKGAGNTEAFF
J gene: TRBJ1-1
D gene: TRBD1
V gene: TRBV20-1
clone size: .

CDR3 DNA: TGTGCCAGCAGTTTCGGAGGTGAGCAGTACTTC
CDR3 protein: CASSFGGEQYF
J gene: TRBJ2-7
D gene: .
V gene: TRBV2
clone size: .

CDR3 DNA: TGTGCCAGCAGTGAACGACAGGGGGCCACCGGGGAGCTGTTTTTT
CDR3 protein: CASSERQGATGELFF
J gene: TRBJ2-2
D gene: TRBD1
V gene: TRBV2
clone size: .

CDR3 DNA: TGTGCCAGCAGCTTTAGGACAGGGGCCGTCTACGAGCAGTACTTC
CDR3 protein: CASSFRTGAVYEQYF
J gene: TRBJ2-7
D gene: TRBD1
V gene: TRBV11-3
clone size: few

CDR3 DNA: TGTGCCAGTAGTCTCGCCAGGGGGCGGTCGGATGAAAAACTGTTTTTT
CDR3 protein: CASSLARGRSDEKLFF
J gene: TRBJ1-4
D gene: TRBD1
V gene: TRBV19
clone size: .

CDR3 DNA: TGTGCCTGGGCCCGGGACAGGGGATACGAGCAGTACTTC
CDR3 protein: CAWARDRGYEQYF
J gene: TRBJ2-7
D gene: TRBD1
V gene: TRBV30
clone size: .

CDR3 DNA: TGTGCCACCAGTGATCCTACAGGGATTACCGGGGAGCTGTTTTTT
CDR3 protein: CATSDPTGITGELFF
J gene: TRBJ2-2
D gene: .
V gene: TRBV24-1
clone size: .

CDR3 DNA: TGTGCCAGCTCACCCCTAGCGGGAGCTGTCGACGAGCAGTACTTC
CDR3 protein: CASSPLAGAVDEQYF
J gene: TRBJ2-7
D gene: TRBD2
V gene: TRBV18
clone size: .

CDR3 DNA: TGTGCCAGCAGTGTGGATAGCGGGAGACTCGAGCAGTACTTC
CDR3 protein: CASSVDSGRLEQYF
J gene: TRBJ2-7
D gene: TRBD2
V gene: TRBV2
clone size: .

CDR3 DNA: TGTGCCAGCAGCTTCCTCCACGAGCAGTACTTC
CDR3 protein: CASSFLHEQYF
J gene: TRBJ2-7
D gene: .
V gene: TRBV5-6
clone size: .

CDR3 DNA: TGTGCCAGCAGTTTATTATGGGGGGGACAGGGCCATCAGCCCCAGCATTTT
CDR3 protein: CASSLLWGGQGHQPQHF
J gene: TRBJ1-5
D gene: TRBD1
V gene: TRBV27
clone size: .

CDR3 DNA: TGTGCCAGCAGTGAGGGGGGGGAAAAAGAGACCCAGTACTTC
CDR3 protein: CASSEGGEKETQYF
J gene: TRBJ2-5
D gene: TRBD2
V gene: TRBV25-1
clone size: .

CDR3 DNA: TGTGCCAGCAGCCCGGGACTAGCGGGAGTACGCACAGATACGCAGTATTTT
CDR3 protein: CASSPGLAGVRTDTQYF
J gene: TRBJ2-3
D gene: TRBD2
V gene: TRBV11-2
clone size: once

CDR3 DNA: TGCGCCAGCTTCCCGGGAACTAGCGGGAGTAATGAGCAGTTCTTC
CDR3 protein: CASFPGTSGSNEQFF
J gene: TRBJ2-1
D gene: TRBD2
V gene: TRBV5-1
clone size: .

CDR3 DNA: TGTGCCAGAAGGGGGGGGGACAGGGTCCCTGCTAGCAATCAGCCCCAGCATTTT
CDR3 protein: CARRGGDRVPASNQPQHF
J gene: TRBJ1-5
D gene: TRBD1
V gene: TRBV19
clone size: .

CDR3 DNA: TGTGCCAGCAGCCAACGGGAACCGCTAGCCAAAAACATTCAGTACTTC
CDR3 protein: CASSQREPLAKNIQYF
J gene: TRBJ2-4
D gene: .
V gene: TRBV11-2
clone size: .

CDR3 DNA: TGCGCCAGCAGCCAATTAACGGGGACAGGGGACGAGCAGTACTTC
CDR3 protein: CASSQLTGTGDEQYF
J gene: TRBJ2-7
D gene: TRBD1
V gene: TRBV4-3
clone size: .

CDR3 DNA: TGTGCCAGCAGTGACAGGGGGCTAAATCAGCCCCAGCATTTT
CDR3 protein: CASSDRGLNQPQHF
J gene: TRBJ1-5
D gene: TRBD1
V gene: TRBV6-1
clone size: .

CDR3 DNA: TGTGCCAGCAGCTTAGGAGCGGGCGGATTAAATGAGCAGTTCTTC
CDR3 protein: CASSLGAGGLNEQFF
J gene: TRBJ2-1
D gene: .
V gene: TRBV7-6
clone size: .

CDR3 DNA: TGTGCCAGCAGCTCGACCCCCGGGTGGTACTCTGGCTACACCTTC
CDR3 protein: CASSSTPGWYSGYTF
J gene: TRBJ1-2
D gene: .
V gene: TRBV7-8
clone size: .

CDR3 DNA: TGCGCCAGCAGCTCTAGCGGGGGCAACACCGGGGAGCTGTTTTTT
CDR3 protein: CASSSSGGNTGELFF
J gene: TRBJ2-2
D gene: TRBD2
V gene: TRBV5-1
clone size: .

CDR3 DNA: TGTGCCAGCAGCTCGCGCCCTACAGGGGGCTCTGGAAACACCATATATTTT
CDR3 protein: CASSSRPTGGSGNTIYF
J gene: TRBJ1-3
D gene: TRBD1
V gene: TRBV11-3
clone size: .

CDR3 DNA: TGTGCCAGCAGTTTAAATGCAGGGTCCAACGAGCAGTACTTC
CDR3 protein: CASSLNAGSNEQYF
J gene: TRBJ2-7
D gene: .
V gene: TRBV27
clone size: few

CDR3 DNA: TGTGCCAGCAGCGTAGAAATTGCGGGAGGCTTTCACAATGAGCAGTTCTTC
CDR3 protein: CASSVEIAGGFHNEQFF
J gene: TRBJ2-1
D gene: TRBD2
V gene: TRBV9
clone size: .

CDR3 DNA: TGTGCCAGCAGAGGGACAGGGGCGAACACTGAAGCTTTCTTT
CDR3 protein: CASRGTGANTEAFF
J gene: TRBJ1-1
D gene: TRBD1
V gene: TRBV6-5
clone size: .

CDR3 DNA: TGTGCCAGCAGCCAAGACCTCGGGGAGCTGTTTTTT
CDR3 protein: CASSQDLGELFF
J gene: TRBJ2-2
D gene: .
V gene: TRBV14
clone size: once

CDR3 DNA: TGTGCCAGCAGCCAACCCGGGGAAGGTTCACCCCTCCACTTT
CDR3 protein: CASSQPGEGSPLHF
J gene: TRBJ1-6
D gene: .
V gene: TRBV28
clone size: once

CDR3 DNA: TGTGCCAGCAGTGACCCATCGACAGCAGATACGCAGTATTTT
CDR3 protein: CASSDPSTADTQYF
J gene: TRBJ2-3
D gene: .
V gene: TRBV25-1
clone size: .